Listed below are T cell receptor beta chains from one sample, sequenced in a study of Ad26.COV2.S vaccination and SARS-CoV-2 variants. Assay used: immunoSEQ multiplex PCR; TCRdb lists only in-frame clones, some missing. The sample includes fewer than 400,000 clones, roughly 90% of them seen just once. The sample here was peripheral blood, taken in a trial of Ad26.COV2.S vaccine versus placebo. The source of these receptors is a person aged 18-65 years who received the Ad26.COV2.S COVID-19 vaccine or a placebo. The CDR3 runs from the conserved cysteine through the conserved F or W. Each record gives: J gene, clone size, V gene, D gene, CDR3 protein, CDR3 DNA. D genes are given only for firm matches. Some rows have no size entry. The others give once, few or many, or a class for an expanded clone.

J gene: TRBJ2-7; clone size: -; V gene: TRBV6-2/TRBV6-3; D gene: -; CDR3 protein: CASSYPRGRSYEQYF; CDR3 DNA: TGTGCCAGCAGTTACCCTCGTGGCAGGTCCTACGAGCAGTACTTC
J gene: TRBJ2-7; clone size: -; V gene: TRBV6-5; D gene: TRBD1; CDR3 protein: CASTFGQGAYEQYF; CDR3 DNA: TGTGCCAGCACCTTCGGACAGGGAGCCTACGAGCAGTACTTC
J gene: TRBJ2-1; clone size: once; V gene: TRBV2; D gene: TRBD2; CDR3 protein: CATGLAGDLEQFF; CDR3 DNA: TGTGCCACGGGACTAGCGGGAGACCTTGAGCAGTTCTTC
J gene: TRBJ1-1; clone size: few; V gene: TRBV4-1; D gene: -; CDR3 protein: CASSQEVNTEAFF; CDR3 DNA: TGCGCCAGCAGCCAAGAAGTGAACACTGAAGCTTTCTTT
J gene: TRBJ2-1; clone size: -; V gene: TRBV4-2; D gene: TRBD2; CDR3 protein: CASSHELADLYYNEQFF; CDR3 DNA: TGTGCCAGCAGCCACGAACTAGCGGACCTATACTACAATGAGCAGTTCTTC
J gene: TRBJ1-5; clone size: -; V gene: TRBV10-2; D gene: TRBD1; CDR3 protein: CASSAGTDGEGAVYGNQPQHF; CDR3 DNA: TGCGCCAGCAGTGCGGGGACGGACGGTGAGGGGGCGGTGTATGGCAATCAGCCCCAGCATTTT
J gene: TRBJ1-2; clone size: -; V gene: TRBV7-3; D gene: TRBD1; CDR3 protein: CASSSSTGDIGYTF; CDR3 DNA: TGTGCCAGCAGCTCGTCGACAGGGGATATTGGCTACACCTTC
J gene: TRBJ2-1; clone size: -; V gene: TRBV21-1; D gene: -; CDR3 protein: CARGTSGLAEQFF; CDR3 DNA: TGTGCCAGGGGGACTAGCGGGCTCGCCGAGCAGTTCTTC
J gene: TRBJ2-7; clone size: -; V gene: TRBV11-3; D gene: TRBD2; CDR3 protein: CASSLSPSGVYEQYF; CDR3 DNA: TGTGCCAGCAGCTTATCCCCGAGCGGGGTTTACGAGCAGTACTTC
J gene: TRBJ1-5; clone size: -; V gene: TRBV7-9; D gene: -; CDR3 protein: CASSLAGADQPQHF; CDR3 DNA: TGTGCCAGCAGCTTAGCGGGGGCGGATCAGCCCCAGCATTTT
J gene: TRBJ2-1; clone size: -; V gene: TRBV3-1/TRBV3-2; D gene: -; CDR3 protein: CASSLQGNEQFF; CDR3 DNA: TGTGCCAGCAGCCTCCAGGGGAATGAGCAGTTCTTC
J gene: TRBJ2-7; clone size: few; V gene: TRBV18; D gene: TRBD2; CDR3 protein: CASSPPSGGGVIGEQYF; CDR3 DNA: TGTGCCAGCTCACCTCCCTCCGGGGGGGGTGTTATCGGCGAGCAGTACTTC
J gene: TRBJ2-7; clone size: -; V gene: TRBV5-1; D gene: -; CDR3 protein: CASSEKGPYEQYF; CDR3 DNA: TGCGCCAGCAGTGAGAAGGGTCCCTACGAGCAGTACTTC
J gene: TRBJ1-5; clone size: -; V gene: TRBV12-5; D gene: -; CDR3 protein: CASGLWGPGNQPQHF; CDR3 DNA: TGTGCTAGTGGTTTGTGGGGGCCCGGCAATCAGCCCCAGCATTTT
J gene: TRBJ1-1; clone size: -; V gene: TRBV30; D gene: TRBD1; CDR3 protein: CAWRRGTAGGLGTEAFF; CDR3 DNA: TGTGCCTGGAGAAGGGGTACGGCAGGGGGCCTCGGCACTGAAGCTTTCTTT
J gene: TRBJ2-7; clone size: -; V gene: TRBV11-2; D gene: -; CDR3 protein: CASSRPDKYYEQYF; CDR3 DNA: TGTGCCAGCAGCCGCCCCGACAAATACTACGAGCAGTACTTC
J gene: TRBJ1-5; clone size: few; V gene: TRBV5-1; D gene: -; CDR3 protein: CASSEGPDQPQHF; CDR3 DNA: TGCGCCAGCAGCGAGGGCCCAGATCAGCCCCAGCATTTT
J gene: TRBJ2-5; clone size: -; V gene: TRBV7-9; D gene: -; CDR3 protein: CASSLGSQETQYF; CDR3 DNA: TGTGCCAGCAGCTTAGGTTCCCAAGAGACCCAGTACTTC
J gene: TRBJ2-3; clone size: -; V gene: TRBV7-9; D gene: TRBD2; CDR3 protein: CASSLAAGGPNTQYF; CDR3 DNA: TGTGCCAGCAGCCTCGCAGCGGGAGGGCCAAATACGCAGTATTTT
J gene: TRBJ1-4; clone size: -; V gene: TRBV5-8; D gene: -; CDR3 protein: CASSLSPTNEKLFF; CDR3 DNA: TGTGCCAGCAGCTTAAGCCCAACTAATGAAAAACTGTTTTTT
J gene: TRBJ2-2; clone size: -; V gene: TRBV24-1; D gene: TRBD2; CDR3 protein: CATSETTWTSGILRGFETGELFF; CDR3 DNA: TGTGCCACCAGTGAGACGACGTGGACTAGCGGGATACTTCGGGGGTTTGAAACCGGGGAGCTGTTTTTT
J gene: TRBJ1-1; clone size: -; V gene: TRBV21-1; D gene: -; CDR3 protein: CASSKERQGALNTEAFF; CDR3 DNA: TGTGCCAGCAGCAAAGAAAGACAGGGGGCGCTGAACACTGAAGCTTTCTTT
J gene: TRBJ2-7; clone size: -; V gene: TRBV19; D gene: TRBD1; CDR3 protein: CASSIPRGQGAAYEQYF; CDR3 DNA: TGTGCCAGTAGTATACCCCGGGGACAGGGGGCCGCCTACGAGCAGTACTTC
J gene: TRBJ1-5; clone size: -; V gene: TRBV28; D gene: -; CDR3 protein: CASSPPDGNQPQHF; CDR3 DNA: TGTGCCAGCAGTCCACCGGACGGCAATCAGCCCCAGCATTTT
J gene: TRBJ2-1; clone size: -; V gene: TRBV19; D gene: TRBD2; CDR3 protein: CASSIELAGNNEQFF; CDR3 DNA: TGTGCCAGTAGTATAGAACTAGCGGGAAATAATGAGCAGTTCTTC
J gene: TRBJ1-3; clone size: -; V gene: TRBV12-3/TRBV12-4; D gene: -; CDR3 protein: CASTASSGNTIYF; CDR3 DNA: TGTGCCAGTACAGCAAGCTCTGGAAACACCATATATTTT
J gene: TRBJ2-1; clone size: -; V gene: TRBV7-8; D gene: -; CDR3 protein: CASSLRTGNEQFF; CDR3 DNA: TGTGCCAGCAGCCTGAGGACTGGAAATGAGCAGTTCTTC
J gene: TRBJ2-7; clone size: -; V gene: TRBV30; D gene: -; CDR3 protein: CAWRKTASYEQYF; CDR3 DNA: TGTGCCTGGAGGAAGACAGCTTCCTACGAGCAGTACTTC
J gene: TRBJ1-1; clone size: once; V gene: TRBV10-3; D gene: -; CDR3 protein: CAASGVNTEAFF; CDR3 DNA: TGTGCCGCCTCTGGCGTGAACACTGAAGCTTTCTTT